What follows are 13 T cell receptor beta chains derived from one specimen sequenced in a study of molecular identifiers for immune sequencing clone quantification. From the PCR reads, TCRdb called clonotypes with MiXCR, one entry per CDR3 protein. The sample contains 400,000 to 600,000 distinct CDR3 sequences, around 25% of which appear only once. The sample comprised naive CD8+ T cells from blood, with Jurkat cell RNA spiked in. This sample's subset: FACS-sorted CD8+CD4-CCR7+CD45RA+ naive T cells. The source of these receptors is a human donor in good health. Some libraries in this study had Jurkat cell RNA spiked in.

The chain links TRBV19 to TRBJ2-7; D is tentatively TRBD1 or TRBD2 (6 bases each). This CDR3 comprises 14 residues. The germline V and J ends were trimmed by 7 bases and 0 bases, with 13 bases remaining between them. The V gene's germline CDR1 is LNHDA and CDR2 SQIVND (reference sequence). CDR3: CASTPGASSYEQYF. For the CDR3, the DNA is TGTGCCAGTACCCCGGGGGCAAGCTCCTACGAGCAGTACTTC.

Turning to this clonotype: An end of the junction differs from the germline gene, which may be a read error. The chain uses TRBV15 and TRBJ1-1, with a tentative D call TRBD1 (6 bases). The CDR3 loop spans 18 amino acids. Per germline, CDR1 LNHNV and CDR2 YYDKDF (reference sequence). CDR3 protein: CATSRDRGSSLLNTVAFF. In DNA form, the CDR3 reads TGTGCCACCAGCAGAGATAGGGGGTCGTCCCTATTGAACACTGTAGCTTTCTTT.

This clonotype was recorded at least ten times. This chain uses TRBV7-2 with TRBJ2-1; D perhaps matches TRBD1 (6 bases). The CDR3 loop spans 18 amino acids. Trimming removed 1 base from V and 0 bases from J, with 16 bases in between. Germline assignment: CDR1 SGHTA and CDR2 FQGNSA. Written as DNA, the CDR3 is TGTGCCAGCAGCTTAGAGGGGGTTGGGACATTCTCCTACAATGAGCAGTTCTTC. Protein product: CASSLEGVGTFSYNEQFF.

Many counts were recorded for this clonotype. This chain uses TRBV2 with TRBJ2-7; D possibly corresponds to TRBD1 (5 bases). Germline CDR1 reads SNHLY; CDR2 reads FYNNEI. This CDR3 is built from 13 residues. The germline V and J ends were trimmed by 8 bases and 2 bases, with 13 bases remaining between them. The CDR3 bases are TGTGCCAGCTTTGCAGGGCGACCCTACGAGCAGTACTTC. Translated, it gives CASFAGRPYEQYF.

The chain employs TRBV6-6 and TRBJ2-1; a possible D gene is TRBD2 (5 bases). Trimming removed 5 bases at V and 5 bases at J, with 16 bases between. Germline-derived CDR1 and CDR2 are MNHNY and SVGAGI (reference sequence). The CDR3 is 15 amino acids. CDR3 region: CASSPGRAPHNEQFF. The CDR3 DNA follows: TGTGCCAGCAGTCCCGGGCGGGCGCCACACAATGAGCAGTTCTTC.

Comments on this clonotype: One base away lies a much larger clone, so this may be a sequencing read error. The chain carries TRBV12-3 or TRBV12-4 and TRBJ2-1, with a tentative D call TRBD2 (5 bases). Trimming stripped 5 bases from V and 9 bases from J, with 14 bases between. The length of the CDR3 is 13 residues. The CDR3 spells CASSLGGWVEQFF. The CDR3 DNA is TGTGCCAGCAGTCTAGGCGGGTGGGTTGAGCAGTTCTTC.

In its sample, this clonotype was seen a few times. The chain links TRBV6-2 or TRBV6-3 to TRBJ2-2; 12 nucleotides align to TRBD2. The length of the CDR3 is 21 residues. CDR1 is MNHEY, CDR2 SVGEGT, per germline. J lost 0 bases, V lost 0 bases, and 11 bases had no gene match. The CDR3: CASSYSIFLGLAGTNTGELFF. The DNA of the CDR3 is TGTGCCAGCAGTTACTCGATTTTTTTGGGACTAGCGGGTACGAACACCGGGGAGCTGTTTTTT.

The chain employs TRBV19 and TRBJ2-2; no definite D call. The V gene's germline CDR1 is LNHDA and CDR2 SQIVND (reference sequence). The CDR3 spans 16 residues. V lost 1 base and J 0 bases, leaving 9 bases between the germline ends. The CDR3 loop reads CASSIGTRANTGELFF. CDR3 sequence (DNA): TGTGCCAGTAGTATAGGGACGCGCGCGAACACCGGGGAGCTGTTTTTT. Full variable domain (missing parts from reference TRBV19 and TRBJ2-2): DGGITQSPKYLFRKEGQNVTLSCEQNLNHDAMYWYRQDPGQGLRLIYYSQIVNDFQKGDIAEGYSVSREKKESFPLTVTSAQKNPTAFYLCASSIGTRANTGELFFGEGSRLTVL.

This sequence joins TRBV7-9 and TRBJ2-7; 7 bases match TRBD1. The CDR3 covers 14 residues. J lost 6 bases, V lost 4 bases, and 9 bases had no gene match. CDR1 is SEHNR and CDR2 is FQNEAQ in the germline V gene (reference sequence). The CDR3 loop reads CASSWGTEGVEQYF. The CDR3 coding sequence is TGTGCCAGCAGCTGGGGGACAGAGGGAGTCGAGCAGTACTTC.

As concerns this clonotype: A much larger clone differs by one base, so this may be a read error. The V gene is TRBV7-9, the J gene TRBJ2-5; D is unclear. CDR1 SEHNR and CDR2 FQNEAQ come from the germline V gene (reference sequence). The CDR3 length is 14 residues. The CDR3 here is CASSLEANQETRYF. The CDR3, as DNA: TGTGCCAGCAGCTTAGAAGCGAACCAAGAGACCCGGTACTTC.

This clonotype occurred a few times. V usage is TRBV21-1 and J usage is TRBJ2-1; the table gives TRBD2 as D, unverified against the DNA. TRBV21-1 is termed a pseudogene. This CDR3 has 16 residues. The CDR3 bases are TGTGCCAGCAGCAAAGCGCTCCGAGCTGGGAGGGGTGAGCAGTTCTTC. This translates into CASSKALRAGRGEQFF.

The rearrangement uses TRBV15 and TRBJ2-5; tentative D call: TRBD1 (6 bases). Trimming removed 5 bases from V and 7 bases from J, with 14 bases in between. This CDR3 is built from 13 residues. Germline values: CDR1 LNHNV, CDR2 YYDKDF (reference sequence). The chain's CDR3 is CATSPRGEGTQYF. In DNA form, the CDR3 reads TGTGCCACCAGCCCCAGGGGAGAAGGGACCCAGTACTTC.

In nucleotides, the CDR3 is TGTGCCAGCTCACCACTCTTTGAGGGGGTGGATTCACCCCTCCACTTT. This sequence encodes CASSPLFEGVDSPLHF. The chain carries TRBV18 and TRBJ1-6; possible D gene TRBD1, 6 bases. Looked up from germline, CDR1 is KGHSH and CDR2 is LQKENI. Between the trimmed V and J ends, which lost 1 base and 8 bases, there was a span of 15 bases. CDR3 length: 16 amino acids.